A selection of T cell receptor beta chains follows, all from one sample in a study of blood T cell repertoires in COVID-19. Clones were read by immunoSEQ multiplex PCR, and TCRdb kept only the in-frame ones, dropping some. The table shows about 210,000 clones, with around 90% occurring only once. The material sequenced was peripheral blood. The receptors stem from a man aged 60-69 years with acute or convalescent COVID-19. Each CDR3 is given with its conserved first and last residue. Fields, in order: J gene, clone size, V gene, D gene, CDR3 DNA, CDR3 protein. The D gene is left open where the match is weak. Part of the rows lack a size; the others show once, few, many or a class for expanded clones.

j_gene: TRBJ1-4; abundance: NA; v_gene: TRBV2; d_gene: NA; CDR3nt: TGTGCCAGCTCAAGCACCTCACCTACTAATGAAAAACTGTTTTTT; CDR3aa: CASSSTSPTNEKLFF
j_gene: TRBJ2-1; abundance: NA; v_gene: TRBV3-1/TRBV3-2; d_gene: TRBD2; CDR3nt: TGTGCCAGCAGTCTTCCCTCAGGCGGGGGGGCCAATGAGCAGTTCTTC; CDR3aa: CASSLPSGGGANEQFF
j_gene: TRBJ2-1; abundance: NA; v_gene: TRBV10-1; d_gene: TRBD1; CDR3nt: TGCACCAGCAGTTCTACCGGGACAGGGGCCTACAATGAGCAGTTCTTC; CDR3aa: CTSSSTGTGAYNEQFF
j_gene: TRBJ2-7; abundance: NA; v_gene: TRBV27; d_gene: NA; CDR3nt: TGTGCCACCCCCCCCCTAGTGGACGAGCAGTACTTC; CDR3aa: CATPPLVDEQYF
j_gene: TRBJ1-2; abundance: NA; v_gene: TRBV2; d_gene: NA; CDR3nt: TGTGCCAGCCGCCCCCAAGCGGTGGCTAACTATGGCTACACCTTC; CDR3aa: CASRPQAVANYGYTF
j_gene: TRBJ2-7; abundance: NA; v_gene: TRBV5-8; d_gene: NA; CDR3nt: TGTGCCAGCAGCTGGGCCGTCAAACCTTCCTACGAGCAGTACTTC; CDR3aa: CASSWAVKPSYEQYF
j_gene: TRBJ1-6; abundance: NA; v_gene: TRBV5-1; d_gene: TRBD1; CDR3nt: TGCGCCAGCAGCTTAGACAGGGGTGAGTCACCCCTCCACTTT; CDR3aa: CASSLDRGESPLHF
j_gene: TRBJ2-7; abundance: few; v_gene: TRBV7-9; d_gene: NA; CDR3nt: TGTGCCAGCAGCTTACCTTTGGGCGGGGACTCCTACGAGCAGTACTTC; CDR3aa: CASSLPLGGDSYEQYF
j_gene: TRBJ2-6; abundance: NA; v_gene: TRBV6-5; d_gene: NA; CDR3nt: TGTGCCGGCCGTCCGACACCCTCTGGGGCCAACGTCCTGACTTTC; CDR3aa: CAGRPTPSGANVLTF
j_gene: TRBJ1-2; abundance: NA; v_gene: TRBV2; d_gene: TRBD1; CDR3nt: TGTGCCAGCAGCCCCGGGCGACAGGGGACCTATGGCTACACCTTC; CDR3aa: CASSPGRQGTYGYTF
j_gene: TRBJ2-1; abundance: NA; v_gene: TRBV19; d_gene: TRBD2; CDR3nt: TGTGCCAGTAGTATAGGGTATAGCGGGGGGCTCGGTGGGAATGAGCAGTTCTTC; CDR3aa: CASSIGYSGGLGGNEQFF
j_gene: TRBJ2-2; abundance: NA; v_gene: TRBV7-3; d_gene: NA; CDR3nt: TGTGCCAGCAGCTTGTCCCCCGGGAGTTTGAACACCGGGGAGCTGTTTTTT; CDR3aa: CASSLSPGSLNTGELFF
j_gene: TRBJ1-2; abundance: once; v_gene: TRBV19; d_gene: TRBD1; CDR3nt: TGTGCCAGCCGGACAGGGCGGGGCTACACCTTC; CDR3aa: CASRTGRGYTF
j_gene: TRBJ2-7; abundance: NA; v_gene: TRBV6-2/TRBV6-3; d_gene: NA; CDR3nt: TGTGCCAGCAGCCCTTGGGCCCGCTTCAGGACCTACGAGCAGTACTTC; CDR3aa: CASSPWARFRTYEQYF
j_gene: TRBJ1-3; abundance: NA; v_gene: TRBV5-4; d_gene: NA; CDR3nt: TGTGCCAGCAGCTTTGGTTCAGGCTCTGGAAACACCATATATTTT; CDR3aa: CASSFGSGSGNTIYF
j_gene: TRBJ1-5; abundance: NA; v_gene: TRBV6-1; d_gene: NA; CDR3nt: TGTGCCAGCAGTGAAGAGGGGAGGCATCAGCCCCAGCATTTT; CDR3aa: CASSEEGRHQPQHF
j_gene: TRBJ2-3; abundance: NA; v_gene: TRBV5-6; d_gene: TRBD1; CDR3nt: TGTGCCAGCAGCGACCCGACAGGGGGCTCAGGAGATACGCAGTATTTT; CDR3aa: CASSDPTGGSGDTQYF
j_gene: TRBJ1-2; abundance: NA; v_gene: TRBV28; d_gene: NA; CDR3nt: TGTGCCAGCAGCAACAGACTACGCTACACCTTC; CDR3aa: CASSNRLRYTF
j_gene: TRBJ1-1; abundance: NA; v_gene: TRBV6-2/TRBV6-3; d_gene: NA; CDR3nt: TGTGCCAGCAGTTACCTTCAGGGTGGGGACACTGAAGCTTTCTTT; CDR3aa: CASSYLQGGDTEAFF
j_gene: TRBJ2-2; abundance: once; v_gene: TRBV4-1; d_gene: TRBD1; CDR3nt: TGCGCCAGCAGCCAAGATATGACAGGGCCCGGGGAGCTGTTTTTT; CDR3aa: CASSQDMTGPGELFF
j_gene: TRBJ1-1; abundance: NA; v_gene: TRBV5-1; d_gene: NA; CDR3nt: TGCGCCAGCAGCTTGGATGCCCGGGACACTGAAGCTTTCTTT; CDR3aa: CASSLDARDTEAFF
j_gene: TRBJ2-2; abundance: NA; v_gene: TRBV5-1; d_gene: NA; CDR3nt: TGCGCCAGCAGTACCGGGACAAAGACCGGGGAGCTGTTTTTT; CDR3aa: CASSTGTKTGELFF
j_gene: TRBJ2-5; abundance: NA; v_gene: TRBV2; d_gene: TRBD2; CDR3nt: TGTGCCAGCACCATCGGGAGGGTCGGCGGCCAAGAGACCCAGTACTTC; CDR3aa: CASTIGRVGGQETQYF
j_gene: TRBJ2-5; abundance: NA; v_gene: TRBV10-3; d_gene: TRBD2; CDR3nt: TGTGCCACCGCGGGGGGCAAAGTACAAGAGACCCAGTACTTC; CDR3aa: CATAGGKVQETQYF
j_gene: TRBJ1-5; abundance: NA; v_gene: TRBV9; d_gene: NA; CDR3nt: TGTGCCAGCAGCGTAAGCCCCACCGGGAGCAATCAGCCCCAGCATTTT; CDR3aa: CASSVSPTGSNQPQHF
j_gene: TRBJ2-3; abundance: NA; v_gene: TRBV5-4; d_gene: TRBD2; CDR3nt: TGTGCCAGCAGCCGGGAGGGGCAGGCTAGCACAGATACGCAGTATTTT; CDR3aa: CASSREGQASTDTQYF
j_gene: TRBJ1-5; abundance: NA; v_gene: TRBV12-3/TRBV12-4; d_gene: TRBD1; CDR3nt: TGTGCCAGCAGCCTACAGGGGGGTCAGCCCCAGCATTTT; CDR3aa: CASSLQGGQPQHF
j_gene: TRBJ2-1; abundance: NA; v_gene: TRBV24-1; d_gene: TRBD2; CDR3nt: TGTGCCACCAGTGACTCTCCTAGCGGGGGATTGAGGGAGCAGTTCTTC; CDR3aa: CATSDSPSGGLREQFF
j_gene: TRBJ2-6; abundance: NA; v_gene: TRBV9; d_gene: NA; CDR3nt: TGTGCCAGCAGCCAACGACAGGCATCCCCTCCTGGGGCCAACGTCCTGACTTTC; CDR3aa: CASSQRQASPPGANVLTF
j_gene: TRBJ2-3; abundance: NA; v_gene: TRBV9; d_gene: TRBD2; CDR3nt: TGTGCCAGCAGCGTCGGGGTTAGCGGGGGGGCTATAGATACGCAGTATTTT; CDR3aa: CASSVGVSGGAIDTQYF
j_gene: TRBJ2-5; abundance: NA; v_gene: TRBV6-5; d_gene: NA; CDR3nt: TGTGCCAGCAGTCAGGGAGGGACCCAGTACTTC; CDR3aa: CASSQGGTQYF
j_gene: TRBJ1-5; abundance: NA; v_gene: TRBV18; d_gene: NA; CDR3nt: TGTGCCAGCTCCACCACAATCAATCAGCCCCAGCATTTT; CDR3aa: CASSTTINQPQHF
j_gene: TRBJ2-2; abundance: NA; v_gene: TRBV10-2; d_gene: NA; CDR3nt: TGCGCCAGCAGTGAGCTGTGGGCCACCGGGGAGCTGTTTTTT; CDR3aa: CASSELWATGELFF
j_gene: TRBJ2-1; abundance: NA; v_gene: TRBV11-2; d_gene: TRBD2; CDR3nt: TGTGCCAGCAGGCCCCACGGGAGGAATGAGCAGTTCTTC; CDR3aa: CASRPHGRNEQFF
j_gene: TRBJ1-4; abundance: NA; v_gene: TRBV9; d_gene: TRBD1; CDR3nt: TGTGCCAGCAGCCCTTGGAGGGGGACAGCTAATGAAAAACTGTTTTTT; CDR3aa: CASSPWRGTANEKLFF
j_gene: TRBJ2-7; abundance: NA; v_gene: TRBV5-6; d_gene: TRBD1; CDR3nt: TGTGCCAGCAGCCTCAGGGGGCTAGGCGAGCAGTACTTC; CDR3aa: CASSLRGLGEQYF
j_gene: TRBJ1-5; abundance: NA; v_gene: TRBV12-3/TRBV12-4; d_gene: NA; CDR3nt: TGTGCCAGCAGTTTTGACCAGGTTAAGCCCCAGCATTTT; CDR3aa: CASSFDQVKPQHF